Reported below is one TCR beta chain. The sample holds a few counts of this clonotype. Its antigen remains unidentified. A read error may account for a junction end that differs from germline. The germline V gene sets CDR1 to SGHRS and CDR2 to YFSETQ. The CDR3, from cysteine to phenylalanine, totals 12 residues. This entry keeps only the CDR3 DNA: 36 bases, framed from base 1. The study deep-sequenced TCR repertoires of sorted CD4+ and CD8+ blood T cells from severe aplastic anemia patients and healthy subjects. Ficoll-Paque density gradient centrifugation was used to isolate peripheral blood mononuclear cells. CD4+ and CD8+ T cells were sorted by FACS or magnetic beads before DNA extraction. The data originate from a study of CD8+CD57+ T cells in acquired aplastic anemia (dated by TCRdb to the late 2010s). Looking at the study overall: On average, sorted CD4+ and CD8+ cells yielded 3.2 ug of extracted DNA, with a range of about 0.17 to 27.4 ug. Mean read counts for healthy donor samples were 8.5 million to 10.8 million for CD4+ cells and about 12 million for CD8+ cells. General findings and caveats noted by the study authors: Patients and healthy controls showed no significant difference in CD8+ Simpson's diversity (P=0.060). Twenty-nine CD8+ CDR3 sequences were found in both patients and controls but appeared to be highly expressed in patients and within the immunodominant clones of the patients.

Profiling of TCR beta VDJ combinations and CDR3 sequences used genomic DNA as the template. An Illumina HiSeq 2000 was used for TCR repertoire sequencing. Regarding the original processing steps: TRBV/TRBJ rearrangement plots, CDR3 size and DJ length profiles, and Simpson's diversity index were used to evaluate the repertoires. The immunodominant clone was defined as the most abundant DNA sequence in deep sequencing data. CDR3 amino acid sequences were screened for sharing across subjects and compared with published repertoires and the VDJdb database. TCRdb trimmed public reads at Q25 via fastp, called clones via MiXCR and kept in-frame beta chains. Each entry merges the rows of one CDR3 protein and shows their most common DNA and genes. The V and J calls and clone size come from TCRdb's table, not from the authors' own analysis. The sample yields approximately 170,000 distinct CDR3 sequences; roughly half were counted once. Jointly, the top ten make up about 15% of the sample.

The chain couples TRBV5-1 to TRBJ2-7; the D gene cannot be resolved reliably. The material sequenced was sorted CD4+, CD8+, or CD8+CD57+ T cells (not recorded which) from PBMCs. The sequence derives from a human donor in good health, serving as a control. The CDR3 region reads CASSLVFDEQYF. The DNA is TGTGCCAGCAGCTTAGTGTTCGACGAGCAGTACTTC.